The rows below give T cell receptor beta chains drawn from one sample of a study of OX40 agonist ivuxolimab in advanced cancers. Profiling relied on immunoSEQ multiplex PCR, and the TCRdb table lists in-frame clones only, not all of them. The sample has about 56,000 clones, about nine tenths seen once; the top ten hold roughly 25%. The sample consisted of CD4+ or CD8+ T cells sorted from blood, taken in a trial of the OX40 agonist ivuxolimab. The receptors were gathered from an adult with an advanced solid tumor such as melanoma, head and neck, liver or kidney cancer. Each CDR3 is given with its conserved first and last residue. Fields, in order: D gene, clone size, V gene, J gene, CDR3 protein, CDR3 DNA. D genes are given only for firm matches. Clone size, where shown, is once, few, many, or a class for clones that have expanded.

d_gene: NA; abundance: NA; v_gene: TRBV30; j_gene: TRBJ2-7; CDR3aa: CAWSRATSSYEQYF; CDR3nt: TGTGCCTGGAGTCGGGCGACAAGCTCCTACGAGCAGTACTTC
d_gene: NA; abundance: once; v_gene: TRBV2; j_gene: TRBJ1-3; CDR3aa: CASQGPPGNTIYF; CDR3nt: TGTGCTTCACAGGGCCCCCCTGGAAACACCATATATTTT
d_gene: NA; abundance: NA; v_gene: TRBV28; j_gene: TRBJ2-1; CDR3aa: CASSEVGDEQFF; CDR3nt: TGTGCCAGCAGTGAGGTGGGGGATGAGCAGTTCTTC
d_gene: NA; abundance: NA; v_gene: TRBV6-5; j_gene: TRBJ2-7; CDR3aa: CASSYSSGAYEQYF; CDR3nt: TGTGCCAGCAGTTACAGTAGCGGTGCCTACGAGCAGTACTTC
d_gene: TRBD2; abundance: NA; v_gene: TRBV29-1; j_gene: TRBJ2-3; CDR3aa: CSVEEVAGVTDTQYF; CDR3nt: TGCAGCGTTGAGGAGGTAGCGGGAGTTACAGATACGCAGTATTTT
d_gene: TRBD1; abundance: NA; v_gene: TRBV9; j_gene: TRBJ2-5; CDR3aa: CASSGGQGAGETQYF; CDR3nt: TGTGCCAGCAGCGGGGGACAGGGGGCAGGAGAGACCCAGTACTTC
d_gene: NA; abundance: NA; v_gene: TRBV27; j_gene: TRBJ2-1; CDR3aa: CASSLRAHEQFF; CDR3nt: TGTGCCAGCAGCTTACGCGCCCATGAGCAGTTCTTC
d_gene: NA; abundance: NA; v_gene: TRBV2; j_gene: TRBJ2-1; CDR3aa: CASSEGGPAEQFF; CDR3nt: TGTGCCAGCAGTGAAGGTGGACCAGCTGAGCAGTTCTTC
d_gene: NA; abundance: once; v_gene: TRBV11-2; j_gene: TRBJ2-3; CDR3aa: CASSLDGTLDTQYF; CDR3nt: TGTGCCAGCAGCTTAGATGGGACCTTGGATACGCAGTATTTT
d_gene: NA; abundance: NA; v_gene: TRBV28; j_gene: TRBJ2-5; CDR3aa: CASSLITGLQETQYF; CDR3nt: TGTGCCAGCAGTTTAATCACAGGGTTACAAGAGACCCAGTACTTC
d_gene: TRBD2; abundance: NA; v_gene: TRBV6-1; j_gene: TRBJ2-7; CDR3aa: CASTPARESYEQYF; CDR3nt: TGTGCCAGCACTCCGGCGCGGGAGTCCTACGAGCAGTACTTC
d_gene: NA; abundance: NA; v_gene: TRBV27; j_gene: TRBJ2-3; CDR3aa: CASGNSRDTQYF; CDR3nt: TGTGCCAGCGGAAATTCTAGAGATACGCAGTATTTT
d_gene: NA; abundance: NA; v_gene: TRBV6-5; j_gene: TRBJ2-1; CDR3aa: CASSYGETYEQFF; CDR3nt: TGTGCCAGCAGTTACGGGGAAACGTATGAGCAGTTCTTC
d_gene: NA; abundance: NA; v_gene: TRBV13; j_gene: TRBJ2-3; CDR3aa: CASSGYVGDTQYF; CDR3nt: TGTGCCAGCAGCGGGTATGTGGGTGATACGCAGTATTTT
d_gene: NA; abundance: NA; v_gene: TRBV2; j_gene: TRBJ2-2; CDR3aa: CASSEVAARNTGELFF; CDR3nt: TGTGCCAGCAGTGAAGTGGCCGCGAGGAACACCGGGGAGCTGTTTTTT
d_gene: NA; abundance: NA; v_gene: TRBV14; j_gene: TRBJ2-7; CDR3aa: CASSPPGWVYEQYF; CDR3nt: TGTGCCAGCAGCCCCCCCGGTTGGGTCTACGAGCAGTACTTC
d_gene: NA; abundance: NA; v_gene: TRBV9; j_gene: TRBJ1-3; CDR3aa: CASSPGTGNTIYF; CDR3nt: TGTGCCAGCAGCCCGGGGACTGGAAACACCATATATTTT
d_gene: NA; abundance: NA; v_gene: TRBV11-2; j_gene: TRBJ2-1; CDR3aa: CASSSLDYSWGVLNEQFF; CDR3nt: TGTGCCAGCAGCTCCTTAGATTACTCATGGGGGGTACTCAATGAGCAGTTCTTC
d_gene: TRBD1; abundance: NA; v_gene: TRBV11-2; j_gene: TRBJ1-2; CDR3aa: CASSRSGTGIDGYTF; CDR3nt: TGTGCCAGCAGCAGATCCGGGACAGGTATAGATGGCTACACCTTC
d_gene: NA; abundance: NA; v_gene: TRBV28; j_gene: TRBJ2-3; CDR3aa: CASSLFGTDTQYF; CDR3nt: TGTGCCAGCAGTCTATTCGGTACAGATACGCAGTATTTT
d_gene: NA; abundance: NA; v_gene: TRBV30; j_gene: TRBJ1-2; CDR3aa: CAWQGADYGYTF; CDR3nt: TGTGCCTGGCAAGGGGCGGACTATGGCTACACCTTC
d_gene: TRBD1; abundance: NA; v_gene: TRBV11-2; j_gene: TRBJ1-1; CDR3aa: CASSLVRTGGGTEAFF; CDR3nt: TGTGCCAGCAGCTTAGTCAGGACAGGCGGCGGCACTGAAGCTTTCTTT
d_gene: NA; abundance: NA; v_gene: TRBV4-3; j_gene: TRBJ2-3; CDR3aa: CASSQAPEDTDTQYF; CDR3nt: TGCGCCAGCAGCCAAGCCCCGGAGGACACAGATACGCAGTATTTT
d_gene: TRBD2; abundance: NA; v_gene: TRBV18; j_gene: TRBJ2-2; CDR3aa: CASSPTLAGGNTGELFF; CDR3nt: TGTGCCAGCTCACCAACCCTAGCGGGAGGGAACACCGGGGAGCTGTTTTTT
d_gene: TRBD1; abundance: few; v_gene: TRBV13; j_gene: TRBJ2-7; CDR3aa: CASSSGTGREQYF; CDR3nt: TGTGCCAGCAGTTCCGGGACAGGGCGCGAGCAGTACTTC
d_gene: TRBD1; abundance: NA; v_gene: TRBV19; j_gene: TRBJ1-1; CDR3aa: CASRETGNGAEAFF; CDR3nt: TGTGCCAGTAGGGAGACAGGGAACGGGGCTGAAGCTTTCTTT
d_gene: TRBD2; abundance: NA; v_gene: TRBV7-9; j_gene: TRBJ2-7; CDR3aa: CASSFWTSGITYEQYF; CDR3nt: TGTGCCAGCAGCTTCTGGACTAGCGGAATAACCTACGAGCAGTACTTC
d_gene: NA; abundance: NA; v_gene: TRBV10-1; j_gene: TRBJ2-5; CDR3aa: CASSAVLQETQYF; CDR3nt: TGCGCCAGCAGTGCCGTTCTGCAAGAGACCCAGTACTTC
d_gene: TRBD1; abundance: NA; v_gene: TRBV6-5; j_gene: TRBJ1-1; CDR3aa: CASSYQTGRTEAFF; CDR3nt: TGTGCCAGCAGTTACCAGACAGGGAGGACTGAAGCTTTCTTT
d_gene: NA; abundance: NA; v_gene: TRBV4-1; j_gene: TRBJ2-7; CDR3aa: CASSPGPASQGFYEQYF; CDR3nt: TGCGCCAGCAGCCCAGGTCCCGCCTCCCAGGGGTTCTACGAGCAGTACTTC
d_gene: TRBD2; abundance: NA; v_gene: TRBV4-3; j_gene: TRBJ2-7; CDR3aa: CASSQDREREGEEQYF; CDR3nt: TGCGCCAGCAGCCAAGATCGGGAGCGGGAGGGGGAAGAGCAGTACTTC